This T cell receptor beta chain derives from a study of CXCR3-negative and CXCR3-positive naive CD8 T cells. Whole-study results and caveats: Greater hydrophobicity was found in TRB CDR3s of CXCR3-positive naive cells than of CXCR3-negative naive cells.

By frequency, this clonotype registers large. What it binds is not known. It was by 5' RACE with UMI labels that the TRB cDNA libraries were prepared. TCRdb reanalyzed the 5' RACE reads and collapses them to one entry per CDR3 protein, without DNA. This table lists 5,500 to 6,000 distinct CDR3 sequences. This CDR3 comprises 19 residues. CDR1 is SGDLS and CDR2 is YYNGEE in the germline V gene. The J gene is TRBJ1-3, the V gene TRBV9. The TCR sequence derives from a human donor in good health. Some clones in this sample may be carry-over from other donors' samples. What was sequenced was naive CXCR3+ CD8+ T cells from blood. As for subset: CD45RO-CCR7+CD27+CD95- naive CD8+ T cells expressing CXCR3 (TNR3+). CDR3 protein: CASSVADTAVKDSGNTIYF.